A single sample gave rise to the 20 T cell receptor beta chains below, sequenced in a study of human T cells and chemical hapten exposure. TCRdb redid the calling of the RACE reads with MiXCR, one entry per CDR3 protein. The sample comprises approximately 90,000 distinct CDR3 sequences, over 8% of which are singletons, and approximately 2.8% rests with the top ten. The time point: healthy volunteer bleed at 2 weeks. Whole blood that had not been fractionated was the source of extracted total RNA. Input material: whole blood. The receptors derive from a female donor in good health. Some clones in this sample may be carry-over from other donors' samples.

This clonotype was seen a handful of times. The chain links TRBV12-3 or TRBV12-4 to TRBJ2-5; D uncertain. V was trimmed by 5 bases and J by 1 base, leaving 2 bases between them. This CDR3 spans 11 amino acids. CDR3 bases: TGTGCCAGCAGTACCCAAGAGACCCAGTACTTC. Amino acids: CASSTQETQYF.

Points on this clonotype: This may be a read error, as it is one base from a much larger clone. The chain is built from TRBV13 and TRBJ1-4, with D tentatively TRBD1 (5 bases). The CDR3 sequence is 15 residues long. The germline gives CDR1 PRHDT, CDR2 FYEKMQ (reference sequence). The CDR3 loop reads CASSSREGKQEKPFF. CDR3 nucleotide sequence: TGTGCCAGCAGCTCCCGGGAGGGAAAACAGGAAAAACCGTTTTTT.

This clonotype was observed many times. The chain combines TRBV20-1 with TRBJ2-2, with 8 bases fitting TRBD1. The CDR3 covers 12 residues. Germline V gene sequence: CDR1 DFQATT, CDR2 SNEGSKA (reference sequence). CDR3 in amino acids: CSGQGATGELFF. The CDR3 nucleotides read TGCAGCGGACAGGGAGCCACCGGGGAGCTGTTTTTT.

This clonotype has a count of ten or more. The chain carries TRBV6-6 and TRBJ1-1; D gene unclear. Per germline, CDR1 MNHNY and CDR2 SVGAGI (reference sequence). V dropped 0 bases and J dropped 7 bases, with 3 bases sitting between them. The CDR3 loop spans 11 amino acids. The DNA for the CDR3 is TGTGCCAGCAGTTACTCAGGTGAAGCTTTCTTT. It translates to CASSYSGEAFF.

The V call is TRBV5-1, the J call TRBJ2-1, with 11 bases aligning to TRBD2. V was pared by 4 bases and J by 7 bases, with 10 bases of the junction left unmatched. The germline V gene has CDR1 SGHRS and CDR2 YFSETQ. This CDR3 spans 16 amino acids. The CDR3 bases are TGCGCCAGCAGCCCCCCCCTAGCGGGAGGTAGGAATGAGCAGTTCTTC. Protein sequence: CASSPPLAGGRNEQFF.

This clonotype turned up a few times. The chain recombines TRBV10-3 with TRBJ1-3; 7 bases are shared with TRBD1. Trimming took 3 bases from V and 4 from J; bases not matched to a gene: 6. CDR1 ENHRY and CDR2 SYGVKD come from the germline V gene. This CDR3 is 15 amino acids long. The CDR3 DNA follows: TGTGCCATCAGTGATTTGACAGGGACGGGAAACACCATATATTTT. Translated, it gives CAISDLTGTGNTIYF.

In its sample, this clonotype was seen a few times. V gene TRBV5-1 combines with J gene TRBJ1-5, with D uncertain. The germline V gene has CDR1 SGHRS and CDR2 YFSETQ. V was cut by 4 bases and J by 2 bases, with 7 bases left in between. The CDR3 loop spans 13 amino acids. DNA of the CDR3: TGCGCCAGCAGCCATGGGGGCAATCAGCCCCAGCATTTT. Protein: CASSHGGNQPQHF.

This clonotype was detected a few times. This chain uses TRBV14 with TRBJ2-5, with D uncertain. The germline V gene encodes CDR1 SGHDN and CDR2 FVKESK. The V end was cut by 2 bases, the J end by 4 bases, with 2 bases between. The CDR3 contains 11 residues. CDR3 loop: CASSQRETQYF. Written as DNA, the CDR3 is TGTGCCAGCAGCCAACGAGAGACCCAGTACTTC. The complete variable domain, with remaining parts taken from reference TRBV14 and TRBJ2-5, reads EAGVTQFPSHSVIEKGQTVTLRCDPISGHDNLYWYRRVMGKEIKFLLHFVKESKQDESGMPNNRFLAERTGGTYSTLKVQPAELEDSGVYFCASSQRETQYFGPGTRLLVL.

CDR3 nucleotides: TGTGCCAGCATCCAAACTAAGGTGAACACTGAAGCTTTCTTT. Translating gives CASIQTKVNTEAFF. The rearrangement joins TRBV21-1 to TRBJ1-1. TRBV21-1 is shown as a pseudogene. The CDR3 is made up of 14 amino acids.

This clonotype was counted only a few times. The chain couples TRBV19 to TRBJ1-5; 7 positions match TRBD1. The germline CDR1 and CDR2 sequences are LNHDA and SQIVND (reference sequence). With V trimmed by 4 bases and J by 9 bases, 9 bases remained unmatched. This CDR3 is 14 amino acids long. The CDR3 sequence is CASSRRQGEAPQHF. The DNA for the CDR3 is TGTGCCAGTAGTAGACGACAGGGAGAGGCGCCCCAGCATTTT.

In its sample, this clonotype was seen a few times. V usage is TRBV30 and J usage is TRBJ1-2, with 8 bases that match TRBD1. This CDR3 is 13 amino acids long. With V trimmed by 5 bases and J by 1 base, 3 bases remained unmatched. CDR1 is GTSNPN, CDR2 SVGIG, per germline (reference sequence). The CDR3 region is CAWGQGNNYGYTF. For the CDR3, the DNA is TGTGCCTGGGGACAGGGAAATAACTATGGCTACACCTTC.

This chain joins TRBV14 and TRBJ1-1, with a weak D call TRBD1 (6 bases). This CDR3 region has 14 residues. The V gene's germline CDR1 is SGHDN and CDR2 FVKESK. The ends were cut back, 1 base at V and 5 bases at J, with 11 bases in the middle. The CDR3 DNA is TGTGCCAGCAGCCAAGTACAGGGTTGGACTGAAGCTTTCTTT. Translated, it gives CASSQVQGWTEAFF. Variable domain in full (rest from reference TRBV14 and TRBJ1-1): EAGVTQFPSHSVIEKGQTVTLRCDPISGHDNLYWYRRVMGKEIKFLLHFVKESKQDESGMPNNRFLAERTGGTYSTLKVQPAELEDSGVYFCASSQVQGWTEAFFGQGTRLTVV.

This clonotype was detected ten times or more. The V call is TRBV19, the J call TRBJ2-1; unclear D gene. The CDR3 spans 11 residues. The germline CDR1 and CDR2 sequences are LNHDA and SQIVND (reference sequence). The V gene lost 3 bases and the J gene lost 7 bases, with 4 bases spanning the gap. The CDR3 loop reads CASSMRNEQFF. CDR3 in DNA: TGTGCCAGTAGTATGCGGAATGAGCAGTTCTTC.

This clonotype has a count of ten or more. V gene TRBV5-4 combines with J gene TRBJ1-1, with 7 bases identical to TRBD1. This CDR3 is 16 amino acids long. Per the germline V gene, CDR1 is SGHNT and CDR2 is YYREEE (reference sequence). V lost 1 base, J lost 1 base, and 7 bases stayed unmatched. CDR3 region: CASSLWNRGTNTEAFF. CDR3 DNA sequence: TGTGCCAGCAGCTTGTGGAACAGGGGAACGAACACTGAAGCTTTCTTT.

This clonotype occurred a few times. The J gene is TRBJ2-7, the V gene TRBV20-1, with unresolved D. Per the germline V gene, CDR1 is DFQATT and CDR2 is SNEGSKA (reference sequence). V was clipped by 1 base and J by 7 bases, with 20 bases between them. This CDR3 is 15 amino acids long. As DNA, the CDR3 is TGCAGTGCTAGAGTTCCCCGGGCCCCGTCGGAGGAGCAGTACTTC. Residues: CSARVPRAPSEEQYF.

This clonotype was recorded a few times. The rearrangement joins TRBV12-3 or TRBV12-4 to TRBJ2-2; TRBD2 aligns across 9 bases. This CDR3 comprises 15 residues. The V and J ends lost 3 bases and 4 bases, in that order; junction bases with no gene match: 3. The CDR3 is CASSFGREGTGELFF. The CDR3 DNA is TGTGCCAGCAGTTTTGGGCGGGAGGGCACCGGGGAGCTGTTTTTT.

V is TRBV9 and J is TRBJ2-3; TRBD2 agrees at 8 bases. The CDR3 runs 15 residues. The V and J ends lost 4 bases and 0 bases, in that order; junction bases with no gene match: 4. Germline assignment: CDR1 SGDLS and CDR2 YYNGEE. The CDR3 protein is CASSISGMSTDTQYF. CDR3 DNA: TGTGCCAGCAGCATTAGCGGGATGAGCACAGATACGCAGTATTTT.

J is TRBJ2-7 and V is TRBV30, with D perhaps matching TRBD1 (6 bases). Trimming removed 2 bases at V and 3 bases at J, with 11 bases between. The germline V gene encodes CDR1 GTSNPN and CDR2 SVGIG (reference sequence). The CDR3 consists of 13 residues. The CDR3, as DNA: TGTGCCTGGAGTTGGGACACCGGCTACGAGCAGTACTTC. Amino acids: CAWSWDTGYEQYF. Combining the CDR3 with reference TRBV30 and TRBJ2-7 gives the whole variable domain SQTIHQWPATLVQPVGSPLSLECTVEGTSNPNLYWYRQAAGRGLQLLFYSVGIGQISSEVPQNLSASRPQDRQFILSSKKLLLSDSGFYLCAWSWDTGYEQYFGPGTRLTVT.

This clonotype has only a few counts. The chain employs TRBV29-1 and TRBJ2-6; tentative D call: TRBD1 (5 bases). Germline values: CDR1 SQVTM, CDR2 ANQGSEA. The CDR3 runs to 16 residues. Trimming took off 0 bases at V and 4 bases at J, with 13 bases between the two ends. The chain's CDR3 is CSVEDSRTTGANVLTF. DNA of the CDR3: TGCAGCGTTGAAGATAGCAGGACAACCGGGGCCAACGTCCTGACTTTC.

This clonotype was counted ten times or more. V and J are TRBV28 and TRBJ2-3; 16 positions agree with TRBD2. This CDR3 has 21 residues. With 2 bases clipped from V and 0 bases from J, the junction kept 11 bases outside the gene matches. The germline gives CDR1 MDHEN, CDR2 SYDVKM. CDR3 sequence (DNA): TGTGCCAGCAGTTTACCGTCAGCCGGGACTAGCGGGAGGGCGAGCACAGATACGCAGTATTTT. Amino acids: CASSLPSAGTSGRASTDTQYF.